The 23 T cell receptor beta chains listed next were all sequenced from one sample in a study of immune cell composition in non-small cell lung cancer. TCRdb keeps only in-frame clones here, not all; method: immunoSEQ multiplex PCR. This table has a few thousand clones, roughly four fifths appearing once. Normal lung was sampled as far from the tumour as possible, at least 3 cm. The specimen was non-adjacent lung tissue. These receptors were collected from a human donor with non-small cell lung cancer.

This chain joins TRBV10-3 and TRBJ2-2; D ambiguous. This CDR3 has 13 amino acids. Germline assignment: CDR1 ENHRY and CDR2 SYGVKD. V lost 2 bases and J lost 5, with 6 bases in between. In nucleotides, the CDR3 is TGTGCCATCAGTGAGGTCCCAACCGGGGAGCTGTTTTTT. Protein: CAISEVPTGELFF.

This chain links TRBV28 with TRBJ2-2, with 8 bases lining up with TRBD1. The CDR3 sequence is 16 residues long. Germline V gene lookup returns CDR1 MDHEN and CDR2 SYDVKM. V trimming: 5 bases; J trimming: 4 bases; junction bases outside the gene matches: 9. The CDR3 spells CASSGAGQEVTGELFF. In DNA, the CDR3 is TGTGCCAGCAGTGGGGCGGGACAGGAGGTCACCGGGGAGCTGTTTTTT.

This clone was seen just once. The V gene is TRBV9, the J gene TRBJ2-2, with no clear D. CDR1 and CDR2 (germline): SGDLS, YYNGEE. This CDR3 is 14 amino acids long. V dropped 3 bases and J dropped 4 bases, with 10 bases sitting between them. Here the CDR3 reads CASSERLSTGELFF. As DNA, the CDR3 is TGTGCCAGCAGCGAGCGTCTAAGCACCGGGGAGCTGTTTTTT.

The J gene is TRBJ2-5, the V gene TRBV14; the match to TRBD2 covers 7 bases. Germline CDR1 and CDR2: SGHDN and FVKESK. The J segment lost 6 bases and the V segment lost 3 bases, leaving 19 bases of the junction unmatched. This CDR3 region has 18 residues. CDR3 coding DNA: TGTGCCAGCAGCCAGACTTGGGGGGGTGGCCCCAGCAGGCAGACCCAGTACTTC. Translation gives CASSQTWGGGPSRQTQYF. The variable domain in full, completed from reference TRBV14 and TRBJ2-5, reads EAGVTQFPSHSVIEKGQTVTLRCDPISGHDNLYWYRRVMGKEIKFLLHFVKESKQDESGMPNNRFLAERTGGTYSTLKVQPAELEDSGVYFCASSQTWGGGPSRQTQYFGPGTRLLVL.

The count of this clone is one. The chain combines TRBV11-1 with TRBJ2-3, with 9 bases matching TRBD1. The CDR3 runs to 14 residues. The trim removed 5 bases at V and 6 bases at J, leaving 6 bases unmatched. In germline, CDR1 is SGHAT, CDR2 FQDESV (reference sequence). The CDR3 region has the DNA TGTGCCAGCAGCCCAGGGGACAGGGCGGATACGCAGTATTTT. This encodes CASSPGDRADTQYF.

The chain employs TRBV5-8 and TRBJ2-2; TRBD1 agrees at 7 bases. CDR3 length: 15 residues. J gave up 2 bases and V 5 bases, and 6 bases lay outside the gene matches. The germline gives CDR1 SGHTS, CDR2 YDEGEE. The DNA of the CDR3 is TGTGCCAGCAGGAGGACAGGCACTAACACCGGGGAGCTGTTTTTT. It is translated as CASRRTGTNTGELFF.

The V call is TRBV29-1, the J call TRBJ2-7; 9 bases agree with TRBD2. This CDR3 has 12 amino acids. CDR1 and CDR2 (germline): SQVTM, ANQGSEA. CDR3: CWLSGGSYEQYF. CDR3 in DNA: TGCTGGCTTAGCGGGGGCTCCTACGAGCAGTACTTC.

The rearrangement links TRBV7-9 to TRBJ2-2, with TRBD2 identical over 9 bases. Germline V CDR1 and CDR2: SEHNR, FQNEAQ (reference sequence). The trim removed 4 bases at V and 0 bases at J, leaving 9 bases unmatched. The CDR3 is 18 amino acids. DNA for the CDR3: TGTGCCAGCAGCTCACCCAGCGGGAGGCCTGCGAACACCGGGGAGCTGTTTTTT. Translated: CASSSPSGRPANTGELFF.

The sample holds a few counts of this clone. This rearrangement joins TRBV2 to TRBJ1-5, with TRBD1 identical over 9 bases. The CDR3 sequence is 14 residues long. Germline V gene lookup returns CDR1 SNHLY and CDR2 FYNNEI. V lost 6 bases to trimming and J lost 4 bases; unmatched junction nucleotides: 4. The DNA of the CDR3 is TGTGCCAGCAGAGCGACAGGGGGTAATCAGCCCCAGCATTTT. Its translation is CASRATGGNQPQHF.

CDR3 bases: TGTGCCAGCGCGAACGGGGACACAGATACGCAGTATTTT. It codes for CASANGDTDTQYF. This chain uses TRBV25-1 with TRBJ2-3; a weak D match, TRBD2 (5 bases). V lost 8 bases and J 2 bases, leaving 11 bases between the germline ends. The CDR3 totals 13 residues. Germline V gene sequence: CDR1 MGHDK, CDR2 SYGVNS.

This clone has a handful of counts. The rearrangement joins TRBV18 to TRBJ2-2, with 9 bases identical to TRBD2. Germline lookup yields CDR1 KGHSH and CDR2 LQKENI. The CDR3 loop spans 16 amino acids. V shed 0 bases and J 6 bases; nucleotides not matched to a gene: 5. CDR3 region: CASSPPRREGPGELFF. Here the CDR3 DNA reads TGTGCCAGCTCACCACCACGGCGGGAGGGGCCCGGGGAGCTGTTTTTT.

The chain combines TRBV14 with TRBJ1-4; D remains ambiguous. The CDR3 covers 16 residues. Trimming removed 3 bases at V and 10 bases at J, with 21 bases between. Germline loops: CDR1 SGHDN, CDR2 FVKESK. The CDR3 DNA is TGTGCCAGCAGCCACCGAACCGGCCGCCAACCGGGAAAACTGTTTTTT. Translating gives CASSHRTGRQPGKLFF.

This chain links TRBV7-9 with TRBJ2-2; 7 bases match TRBD1. There are 15 residues in the CDR3. In germline, CDR1 is SEHNR, CDR2 FQNEAQ (reference sequence). V lost 6 bases to trimming and J lost 2 bases; unmatched junction nucleotides: 6. The CDR3 here is CASSHDRENTGELFF. In nucleotides, the CDR3 is TGTGCCAGCAGTCATGACAGGGAAAACACCGGGGAGCTGTTTTTT.

V gene TRBV11-1 combines with J gene TRBJ1-1; TRBD1 matches 8 bases. CDR1 SGHAT and CDR2 FQDESV come from the germline V gene (reference sequence). This CDR3 comprises 12 residues. V trimming: 4 bases; J trimming: 7 bases; junction bases outside the gene matches: 2. CDR3 in amino acids: CASSSGQGEAFF. Here the CDR3 DNA reads TGTGCCAGCAGCTCCGGACAGGGTGAAGCTTTCTTT.

This clone showed up just a few times. This sequence joins TRBV28 and TRBJ2-1; perhaps TRBD2 as D (6 bases). The CDR3 extends over 15 amino acids. Trimming pared 5 bases from V and 0 bases from J, leaving 11 bases between. Germline V CDR1 and CDR2: MDHEN, SYDVKM. The CDR3 is CASSHSGSSYNEQFF. CDR3 coding DNA: TGTGCCAGCAGTCATAGCGGTAGCTCCTACAATGAGCAGTTCTTC.

The chain recombines TRBV19 with TRBJ1-1; a possible D gene is TRBD1 (6 bases). V was pared by 5 bases and J by 0 bases, with 10 bases between. The CDR3 length is 14 residues. Looked up from germline, CDR1 is LNHDA and CDR2 is SQIVND (reference sequence). Here the CDR3 DNA reads TGTGCCAGTAGTCCACAGGGCCTGAACACTGAAGCTTTCTTT. This codes for CASSPQGLNTEAFF.

A note on this clone: It is unclear where the CDR3 begins or ends on the DNA, so no DNA is shown, and the CDR3 is as TCRdb lists it. The genes are TRBV7-2 and TRBJ1-4; TRBD1, as called in the table, went unchecked against the DNA. Germline CDR1 SGHTA, CDR2 FQGNSA. 14 amino acids form the CDR3, both terminal residues included. CDR3 residues: CASSFQVSNEKLFF.

The V and J genes are TRBV19 and TRBJ2-1; 13 nucleotides align to TRBD2. Trimming took 4 bases from V and 6 from J; bases not matched to a gene: 6. Germline V lookup: CDR1 LNHDA, CDR2 SQIVND (reference sequence). There are 16 residues in the CDR3. CDR3 sequence (DNA): TGTGCCAGTAGTAAACCGGGACTAGCGGGAATCAATGAGCAGTTCTTC. It codes for CASSKPGLAGINEQFF.

The chain employs TRBV18 and TRBJ2-1; maybe TRBD2 (5 bases). The CDR3 contains 15 residues. The ends were cut back, 5 bases at V and 7 bases at J, with 18 bases in the middle. The germline CDR1 and CDR2 sequences are KGHSH and LQKENI. The CDR3 DNA is TGTGCCAGCTCATTCGCCAATCCGCGGAGGAATGAGCAGTTCTTC. It encodes CASSFANPRRNEQFF.

The rearrangement joins TRBV19 to TRBJ1-5; possibly TRBD1 for D (6 bases). The CDR3 contains 16 residues. The V end lost 3 bases, the J end lost 7 bases, and 19 bases lay between the germline ends. Per germline, CDR1 LNHDA and CDR2 SQIVND (reference sequence). The CDR3 coding sequence is TGTGCCAGTAGTATGCCCGCGGGGGGCTGGGGGCAGCCCCAGCATTTT. Encoded protein: CASSMPAGGWGQPQHF.

The genes are TRBV2 and TRBJ2-2; the D gene is possibly TRBD2 (5 bases). This CDR3 comprises 16 residues. Germline V gene sequence: CDR1 SNHLY, CDR2 FYNNEI. V lost 2 bases and J 5 bases, leaving 15 bases between the germline ends. This CDR3 is CASSEFPVTGTGELFF. CDR3 in DNA: TGTGCCAGCAGTGAATTCCCTGTAACGGGGACCGGGGAGCTGTTTTTT. Full variable domain (remainder filled in from reference TRBV2 and TRBJ2-2): EPEVTQTPSHQVTQMGQEVILRCVPISNHLYFYWYRQILGQKVEFLVSFYNNEISEKSEIFDDQFSVERPDGSNFTLKIRSTKLEDSAMYFCASSEFPVTGTGELFFGEGSRLTVL.

The V gene is TRBV5-1, the J gene TRBJ2-1; 9 nucleotides agree with TRBD1. The CDR3 is 14 amino acids. Germline assignment: CDR1 SGHRS and CDR2 YFSETQ. Trimming took 3 bases from V and 8 from J; bases not matched to a gene: 6. In DNA form, the CDR3 reads TGCGCCAGCAGCTCAGGACAGGGGAGGCATGAGCAGTTCTTC. Residues: CASSSGQGRHEQFF.

This clone was recorded a few times. The chain joins TRBV7-3 to TRBJ2-2; D gene unclear. This CDR3 region has 14 residues. Germline lookup yields CDR1 SGHTA and CDR2 FQGTGA. The V end was cut by 2 bases, the J end by 2 bases, with 6 bases between. The CDR3 loop reads CASSLVRNTGELFF. CDR3 nucleotides: TGTGCCAGCAGCTTAGTGCGCAACACCGGGGAGCTGTTTTTT. Full variable domain (missing parts from reference TRBV7-3 and TRBJ2-2): GAGVSQTPSNKVTEKGKYVELRCDPISGHTALYWYRQSLGQGPEFLIYFQGTGAADDSGLPNDRFFAVRPEGSVSTLKIQRTERGDSAVYLCASSLVRNTGELFFGEGSRLTVL.